The sequence of this T cell receptor (beta chain) was determined in a study of T cell repertoires in cytomegalovirus infection. Study details: Matching HLA type and CMV infection were both indicated by public TCR beta signatures.

The study's findings and limits: Carriers of CMV plus the relevant HLA were identified by cumulative public TCR beta family frequency. HLA-C-restricted CMV clonotypes gave the most frequent clonotype in two of eight donors.

TCRdb analysed the reads with MiXCR anew, one entry per CDR3 protein. The data hold tens of thousands of distinct CDR3 sequences, with 20% observed a single time. CDR1 SGHRS and CDR2 YFSETQ come from the germline V gene. This CDR3 is built from 13 residues. J lost 8 bases, V lost 4 bases, and 6 bases had no gene match. Only one count was recorded for this clonotype. The antigen remains unidentified. Sequencing was carried out using PBMCs, sequenced either directly or after in vitro stimulation (not recorded which). V usage is TRBV5-1 and J usage is TRBJ2-1, with 7 bases aligning to TRBD1. This receptor was identified in a human donor in good health (CMV status not recorded). Some clones in this sample may be carry-over from other donors' samples. Written as DNA, the CDR3 is TGCGCCAGCAGCGAGACAGGGACCCATGAGCAGTTCTTC. Translating it yields CASSETGTHEQFF. The complete variable domain, with remaining parts taken from reference TRBV5-1 and TRBJ2-1, reads KAGVTQTPRYLIKTRGQQVTLSCSPISGHRSVSWYQQTPGQGLQFLFEYFSETQRNKGNFPGRFSGRQFSNSRSEMNVSTLELGDSALYLCASSETGTHEQFFGPGTRLTVL.